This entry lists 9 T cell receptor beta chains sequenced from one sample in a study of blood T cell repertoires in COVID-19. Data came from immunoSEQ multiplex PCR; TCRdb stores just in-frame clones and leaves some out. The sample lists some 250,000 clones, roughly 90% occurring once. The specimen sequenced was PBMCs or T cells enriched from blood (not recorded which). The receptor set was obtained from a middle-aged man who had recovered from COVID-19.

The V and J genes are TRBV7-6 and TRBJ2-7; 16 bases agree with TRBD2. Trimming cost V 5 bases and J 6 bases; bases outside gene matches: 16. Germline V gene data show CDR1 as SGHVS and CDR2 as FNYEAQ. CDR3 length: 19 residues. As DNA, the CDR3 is TGTGCCAGCAGCCCCCACCCAGGGACTAGCGGGGGGGATTTGGGCGAGCAGTACTTC. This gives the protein CASSPHPGTSGGDLGEQYF.

The CDR3 region has the DNA TGTGCCAGCAGCGTAGCTTGGACTAGCGGGACTCTCGGCACCGGGGAGCTGTTTTTT. It translates to CASSVAWTSGTLGTGELFF. The V gene is TRBV9, the J gene TRBJ2-2; the match to TRBD2 covers 12 bases. V trimming: 0 bases; J trimming: 4 bases; junction bases outside the gene matches: 10. CDR3 length: 19 amino acids. The germline V gene encodes CDR1 SGDLS and CDR2 YYNGEE.

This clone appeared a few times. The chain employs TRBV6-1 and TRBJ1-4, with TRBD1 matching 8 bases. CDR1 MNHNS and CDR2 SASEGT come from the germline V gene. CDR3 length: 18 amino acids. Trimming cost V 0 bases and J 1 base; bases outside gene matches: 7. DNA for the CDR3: TGTGCCAGCAGTGAAGCTTGGGCAGGGGGCATAACTAATGAAAAACTGTTTTTT. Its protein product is CASSEAWAGGITNEKLFF.

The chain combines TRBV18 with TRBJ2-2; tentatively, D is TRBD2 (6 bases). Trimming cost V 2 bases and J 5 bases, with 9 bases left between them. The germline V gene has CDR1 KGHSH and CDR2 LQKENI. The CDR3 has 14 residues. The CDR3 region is CASSPGAGTGELFF. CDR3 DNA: TGTGCCAGCTCACCAGGAGCGGGTACCGGGGAGCTGTTTTTT.

CDR3 amino acids: CASSDPNLYGGYGYTF. In DNA form, the CDR3 reads TGTGCCAGCAGTGATCCCAACCTCTACGGAGGATATGGCTACACCTTC. This chain joins TRBV25-1 and TRBJ1-2; D unclear. From germline, CDR1 is MGHDK and CDR2 SYGVNS. This CDR3 is built from 16 residues. Trimming shortened V by 3 bases and J by 5 bases, and 19 bases separated the two germline ends.

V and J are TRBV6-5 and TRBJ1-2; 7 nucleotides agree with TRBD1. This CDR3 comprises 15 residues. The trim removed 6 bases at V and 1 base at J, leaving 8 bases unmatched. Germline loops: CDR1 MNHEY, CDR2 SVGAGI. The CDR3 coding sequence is TGTGCCAGCAGGTCATGGCGGGACAGTAACTATGGCTACACCTTC. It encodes CASRSWRDSNYGYTF.

The CDR3 DNA follows: TGTGCCAGCAAGTGGGCAGGGAACTATGGCTACACCTTC. Translating gives CASKWAGNYGYTF. This chain uses TRBV2 with TRBJ1-2; tentatively, D is TRBD1 (5 bases). Germline V gene lookup returns CDR1 SNHLY and CDR2 FYNNEI. CDR3 length equals 13 residues. V gave up 7 bases and J gave up 2 bases, with 11 bases separating them.

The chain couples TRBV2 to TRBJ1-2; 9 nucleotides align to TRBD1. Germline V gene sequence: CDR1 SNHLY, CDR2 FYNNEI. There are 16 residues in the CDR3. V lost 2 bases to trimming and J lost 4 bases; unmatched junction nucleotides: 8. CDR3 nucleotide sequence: TGTGCCAGCAGTGAACCGATGGGACAGGGCTCCTATGGCTACACCTTC. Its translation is CASSEPMGQGSYGYTF.

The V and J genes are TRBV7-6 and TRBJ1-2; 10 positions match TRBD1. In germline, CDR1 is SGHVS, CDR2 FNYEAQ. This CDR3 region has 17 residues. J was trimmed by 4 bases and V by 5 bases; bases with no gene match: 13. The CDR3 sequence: CASSPSPGTGAGYGYTF. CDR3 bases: TGTGCCAGCAGCCCTAGTCCCGGGACAGGGGCCGGCTATGGCTACACCTTC.